The 24 T cell receptor beta chains below all came from one sample that was sequenced in a study of cytomegalovirus exposure and HLA in healthy donors. Use of 60 Vbeta and 13 Jbeta primers characterized the PCR. The table came from immunoSEQ multiplex PCR; TCRdb's copy has only in-frame clones and leaves some out. The sample records some 120,000 clones, more than 75% being singletons. The sequenced material came from PBMCs. These receptor sequences come from a man in his forties in good health and CMV-seronegative.

The rearrangement joins TRBV11-2 to TRBJ2-1; the D is unclear. Germline-derived CDR1 and CDR2 are SGHAT and FQNNGV. V lost 5 bases and J lost 12, with 14 bases in between. The CDR3 totals 12 residues. In DNA form, the CDR3 reads TGTGCCAGCAGCGTTAGCAAGAGTAGGCAGTTCTTC. Translating it yields CASSVSKSRQFF. Looking up the rest from reference TRBV11-2 and TRBJ2-1 gives the full variable domain: EAGVAQSPRYKIIEKRQSVAFWCNPISGHATLYWYQQILGQGPKLLIQFQNNGVVDDSQLPKDRFSAERLKGVDSTLKIQPAKLEDSAVYLCASSVSKSRQFFGPGTRLTVL.

The genes are TRBV10-3 and TRBJ2-2; D gene ambiguous. Per germline, CDR1 ENHRY and CDR2 SYGVKD. Trimming left V 0 bases short and J 4 bases short, with 6 bases between. The length of the CDR3 is 14 residues. The CDR3 DNA sequence: TGTGCCATCAGTGAGTCGGTTAGCACCGGGGAGCTGTTTTTT. This codes for CAISESVSTGELFF.

The chain couples TRBV7-2 to TRBJ2-2; D may be TRBD2 (5 bases). The V and J ends lost 0 bases and 0 bases respectively, with 14 bases between them. CDR1 is SGHTA and CDR2 is FQGNSA in the germline V gene. The CDR3 length is 18 residues. The CDR3 sequence: CASSLAFRRTANTGELFF. The CDR3 coding sequence is TGTGCCAGCAGCTTAGCTTTCAGGAGGACCGCGAACACCGGGGAGCTGTTTTTT.

The J gene is TRBJ1-6, the V gene TRBV6-5; 7 positions match TRBD1. The CDR3 extends over 15 amino acids. Trimming took 9 bases from V and 5 from J; bases not matched to a gene: 10. From germline, CDR1 is MNHEY and CDR2 SVGAGI. The CDR3 nucleotides read TGTGCCAGAAAGGGCTCGGGGACAGATAATTCACCCCTCCACTTT. This gives the protein CARKGSGTDNSPLHF.

The chain has TRBV7-9 and TRBJ1-5; the D gene is possibly TRBD1 (6 bases). V lost 5 bases and J 1 base, leaving 9 bases between the germline ends. CDR1 and CDR2 (germline): SEHNR, FQNEAQ (reference sequence). The CDR3 extends over 14 amino acids. The CDR3 spells CASSVQGSNQPQHF. The DNA of the CDR3 is TGTGCCAGCAGCGTCCAGGGGAGCAATCAGCCCCAGCATTTT.

The rearrangement joins TRBV11-2 to TRBJ2-7, with 8 bases matching TRBD2. Trimming took 5 bases from V and 5 from J; bases not matched to a gene: 11. Germline CDR1 SGHAT, CDR2 FQNNGV. There are 15 residues in the CDR3. CDR3 in DNA: TGTGCCAGCAGCGTTACTCGCGGGGGGCGCAACGAGCAGTACTTC. Protein product: CASSVTRGGRNEQYF.

The CDR3 DNA sequence: TGTGCCAGCAGCCAACAGGTGGGCGATCAGCCCCAGCATTTT. Residues: CASSQQVGDQPQHF. The chain combines TRBV5-6 with TRBJ1-5, with a tentative D call TRBD1 (5 bases). Trimming removed 4 bases from V and 5 bases from J, with 13 bases in between. This CDR3 comprises 14 residues. Germline loops: CDR1 SGHDT, CDR2 YYEEEE.

In DNA form, the CDR3 reads TGCGCCAGCAGCCAAGGATGGGGAGAAAGGACTAATGTTCAGCCCCAGCATTTT. Translation: CASSQGWGERTNVQPQHF. The chain carries TRBV4-1 and TRBJ1-5; no firm D call. The CDR3 consists of 18 residues. V was cut by 1 base and J by 6 bases, with 22 bases left in between. In germline, CDR1 is MGHRA, CDR2 YSYEKL.

The chain uses TRBV7-8 and TRBJ2-7; 7 bases are a match to TRBD1. With V trimmed by 4 bases and J by 1 base, 1 base remained unmatched. The germline V gene encodes CDR1 SGHVS and CDR2 FQNEAQ. The CDR3 extends over 13 amino acids. In DNA form, the CDR3 reads TGTGCCAGCAGCTGGGGACAGTCCTACGAGCAGTACTTC. This encodes CASSWGQSYEQYF.

This rearrangement joins TRBV6-4 to TRBJ2-1, with TRBD1 identical over 7 bases. The CDR3 length is 15 residues. With 0 bases clipped from V and 4 bases from J, the junction kept 3 bases outside the gene matches. Germline V gives CDR1 MRHNA, CDR2 SNTAGT. The CDR3 reads CASSDSGDRYNEQFF. As DNA, the CDR3 is TGTGCCAGCAGTGACTCTGGGGACAGATACAATGAGCAGTTCTTC.

CDR3 sequence reads: CASRDSLSSYEQYF. CDR3 DNA sequence: TGTGCCAGCAGGGACAGTTTAAGCTCCTACGAGCAGTACTTC. The chain links TRBV6-1 to TRBJ2-7, with a possible D match to TRBD1 (6 bases). The V gene's germline CDR1 is MNHNS and CDR2 SASEGT. The CDR3 extends over 14 amino acids. V lost 6 bases, J lost 0 bases, and 12 bases lay in between.

The chain joins TRBV6-5 to TRBJ1-2; no clear D. Germline V gives CDR1 MNHEY, CDR2 SVGAGI. V was cut by 8 bases and J by 8 bases, with 15 bases left in between. The CDR3 length is 12 residues. The CDR3, as DNA: TGTGCCAGCTTCCGGACTGGGATAGGCTACACCTTC. Its protein product is CASFRTGIGYTF.

J is TRBJ1-1 and V is TRBV4-1; 9 bases fit TRBD1. Germline V lookup: CDR1 MGHRA, CDR2 YSYEKL. V gave up 2 bases and J gave up 8 bases; unmatched junction bases: 9. CDR3 size: 15 residues. This chain's CDR3 is CASSQSLSGQGEAFF. The CDR3 nucleotides are TGCGCCAGCAGCCAATCCTTGTCTGGACAGGGGGAAGCTTTCTTT.

The chain uses TRBV4-3 and TRBJ2-7, with 7 positions matching TRBD1. There are 16 residues in the CDR3. Looked up from germline, CDR1 is LGHNA and CDR2 is YSLEER. V lost 2 bases to trimming and J lost 2 bases; unmatched junction nucleotides: 9. This CDR3 reads CASSQNFRDRTYEQYF. In DNA form, the CDR3 reads TGCGCCAGCAGCCAAAATTTCCGGGACAGAACCTACGAGCAGTACTTC.

This rearrangement joins TRBV6-1 to TRBJ1-6; D not certain. CDR3 length: 15 residues. V was trimmed by 3 bases and J by 10 bases, leaving 16 bases between them. Per the germline V gene, CDR1 is MNHNS and CDR2 is SASEGT. The CDR3 protein is CASSDDGSWRSPLHF. CDR3 sequence (DNA): TGTGCCAGCAGTGATGACGGCTCGTGGAGGTCACCCCTCCACTTT.

The gene calls are TRBV7-6 and TRBJ2-2; weak D call: TRBD1 (6 bases). The V gene's germline CDR1 is SGHVS and CDR2 FNYEAQ. V lost 3 bases and J lost 1, with 9 bases in between. This CDR3 is built from 15 residues. CDR3 DNA: TGTGCCAGCAGCTTGGGACACTGGAACACCGGGGAGCTGTTTTTT. This codes for CASSLGHWNTGELFF.

The V gene is TRBV10-3, the J gene TRBJ1-2; TRBD1 matches 7 bases. Trimming took 7 bases from V and 3 from J; bases not matched to a gene: 5. This CDR3 contains 13 residues. The germline V gene has CDR1 ENHRY and CDR2 SYGVKD. The CDR3 bases are TGTGCCATCAAAGGGGACAGCCACTATGGCTACACCTTC. Translation gives CAIKGDSHYGYTF.

The rearrangement links TRBV29-1 to TRBJ2-5; 7 nucleotides match TRBD1. The trim removed 6 bases at V and 1 base at J, leaving 2 bases unmatched. The CDR3 has 12 amino acids. Germline assignment: CDR1 SQVTM and CDR2 ANQGSEA. CDR3 nucleotides: TGCAGCGTAGGGGGCAGCCAAGAGACCCAGTACTTC. The encoded protein is CSVGGSQETQYF.

V gene TRBV15 combines with J gene TRBJ2-1, with D tentatively TRBD2 (6 bases). The CDR3 has 16 residues. Germline V gene sequence: CDR1 LNHNV, CDR2 YYDKDF (reference sequence). V was cut by 1 base and J by 3 bases, with 13 bases left in between. The CDR3 sequence is CATSRGLAVNYNEQFF. The CDR3 DNA reads TGTGCCACCAGCAGAGGATTAGCGGTCAACTACAATGAGCAGTTCTTC.

The gene calls are TRBV7-3 and TRBJ2-1; 8 nucleotides align to TRBD1. This CDR3 region has 15 residues. V lost 3 bases and J lost 8; bases outside the gene matches: 9. The germline V gene encodes CDR1 SGHTA and CDR2 FQGTGA. The CDR3 DNA follows: TGTGCCAGCAGCTTGACAGGGGTAACAAGCGATGAGCAGTTCTTC. It yields the protein CASSLTGVTSDEQFF.

The rearrangement joins TRBV5-6 to TRBJ1-2, with TRBD1 matching over 7 bases. Germline assignment: CDR1 SGHDT and CDR2 YYEEEE. The CDR3 length is 15 residues. V lost 0 bases and J lost 2; bases outside the gene matches: 4. The CDR3 sequence: CASSLEGGANYGYTF. The DNA for the CDR3 is TGTGCCAGCAGCTTGGAAGGGGGCGCGAACTATGGCTACACCTTC.

This chain connects TRBV6-7 to TRBJ1-5; 7 bases agree with TRBD1. TRBV6-7 is reported as an ORF; its role is uncertain. The ends lost 0 bases at V and 6 bases at J; junction bases unmatched: 5. This CDR3 contains 15 residues. CDR3 sequence reads: CASSYSRGLGQPQHF. The CDR3 DNA is TGTGCCAGCAGTTACTCGAGGGGGCTTGGTCAGCCCCAGCATTTT.

The chain is built from TRBV6-5 and TRBJ1-4; D is possibly TRBD1 (5 bases). V was clipped by 5 bases and J by 7 bases, with 14 bases between them. The CDR3 runs to 14 residues. Germline V lookup: CDR1 MNHEY, CDR2 SVGAGI. The DNA for the CDR3 is TGTGCCAGCAGTAAGGGCCCCGGGGGTGAAAAACTGTTTTTT. It codes for CASSKGPGGEKLFF.

The V call is TRBV5-8, the J call TRBJ1-6; D is perhaps TRBD1 (5 bases). V was clipped by 2 bases and J by 11 bases, with 8 bases between them. Germline CDR1 and CDR2: SGHTS and YDEGEE. CDR3 length: 12 amino acids. DNA of the CDR3: TGTGCCAGCAGCTTCTTAGGGGCACCCCTCCACTTT. This codes for CASSFLGAPLHF.